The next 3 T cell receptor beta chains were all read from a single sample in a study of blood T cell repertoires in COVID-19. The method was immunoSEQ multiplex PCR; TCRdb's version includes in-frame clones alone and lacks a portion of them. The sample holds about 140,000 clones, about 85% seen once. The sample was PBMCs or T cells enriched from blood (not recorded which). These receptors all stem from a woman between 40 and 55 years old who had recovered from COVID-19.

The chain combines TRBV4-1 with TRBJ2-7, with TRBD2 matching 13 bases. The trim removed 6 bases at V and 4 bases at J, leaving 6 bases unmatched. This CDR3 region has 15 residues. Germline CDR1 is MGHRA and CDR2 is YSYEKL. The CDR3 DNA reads TGCGCCAGCAGTCTACTAGCGGGAGGGCCTTACGAGCAGTACTTC. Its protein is CASSLLAGGPYEQYF.

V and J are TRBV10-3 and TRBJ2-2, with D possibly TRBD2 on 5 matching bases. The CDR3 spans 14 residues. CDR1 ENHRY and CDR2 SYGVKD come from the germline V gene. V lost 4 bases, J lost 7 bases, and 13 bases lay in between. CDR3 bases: TGTGCCATCAGTGGGGCAGGAGGCGACGGGGAGCTGTTTTTT. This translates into CAISGAGGDGELFF.

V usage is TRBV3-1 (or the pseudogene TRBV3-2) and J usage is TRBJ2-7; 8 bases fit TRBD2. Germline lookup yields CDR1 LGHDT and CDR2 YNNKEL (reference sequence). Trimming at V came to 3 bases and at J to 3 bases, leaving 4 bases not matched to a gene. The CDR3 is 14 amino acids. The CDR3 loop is CASSQGTRSYEQYF. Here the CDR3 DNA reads TGTGCCAGCAGCCAGGGGACTAGAAGCTACGAGCAGTACTTC.